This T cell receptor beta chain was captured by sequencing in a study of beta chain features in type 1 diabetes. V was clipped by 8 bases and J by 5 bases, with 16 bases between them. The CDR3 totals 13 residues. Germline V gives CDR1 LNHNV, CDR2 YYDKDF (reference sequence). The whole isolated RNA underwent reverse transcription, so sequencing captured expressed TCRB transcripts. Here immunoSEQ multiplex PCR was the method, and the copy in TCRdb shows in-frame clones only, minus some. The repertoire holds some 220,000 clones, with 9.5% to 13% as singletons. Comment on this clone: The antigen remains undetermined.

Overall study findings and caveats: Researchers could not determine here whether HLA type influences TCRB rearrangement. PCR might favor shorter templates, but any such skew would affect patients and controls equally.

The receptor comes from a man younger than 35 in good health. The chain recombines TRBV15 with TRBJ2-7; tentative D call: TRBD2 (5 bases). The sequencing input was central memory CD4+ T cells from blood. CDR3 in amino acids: CATGRAGVDEQYF. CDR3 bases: TGTGCCACCGGGCGGGCTGGGGTAGACGAGCAGTACTTC. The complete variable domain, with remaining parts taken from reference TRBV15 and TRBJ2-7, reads DAMVIQNPRYQVTQFGKPVTLSCSQTLNHNVMYWYQQKSSQAPKLLFHYYDKDFNNEADTPDNFQSRRPNTSFCFLDIRSPGLGDTAMYLCATGRAGVDEQYFGPGTRLTVT.